This record covers a single TCR beta chain. The CDR3 totals 15 residues. The germline V and J ends were trimmed by 2 bases and 3 bases, with 11 bases remaining between them. Germline values: CDR1 SGHTA, CDR2 FQGNSA. This sample stems from a study of blood T cell repertoires in COVID-19. Study summary: COVID-19 samples, acute and convalescent, were from the United States, Italy and Spain. T cells, B-cell-depleted T cells, or PBMCs provided the cDNA or gDNA that served as material.

Per the original methods: For nucleated cells, counts were estimated from reference gene primer amplification. Assay used: immunoSEQ multiplex PCR; TCRdb lists only in-frame clones, some missing. The V and J calls and clone size were taken over from that table, and D and trimming were inferred from the DNA. The sample yields tens of thousands of clones, 88% seen once. Sequenced input: peripheral blood. This TCR was recovered from a man between 70 and 80 years old with acute or convalescent COVID-19. The chain is built from TRBV7-2 and TRBJ1-5; tentatively, D is TRBD1 (6 bases). CDR3 in DNA: TGTGCCAGCAGCTTAACACAGGGCGTCAATCAGCCCCAGCATTTT. This gives the protein CASSLTQGVNQPQHF. The variable domain in full, with the rest retrieved from reference TRBV7-2 and TRBJ1-5, is GAGVSQSPSNKVTEKGKDVELRCDPISGHTALYWYRQSLGQGLEFLIYFQGNSAPDKSGLPSDRFSAERTGGSVSTLTIQRTQQEDSAVYLCASSLTQGVNQPQHFGDGTRLSIL.